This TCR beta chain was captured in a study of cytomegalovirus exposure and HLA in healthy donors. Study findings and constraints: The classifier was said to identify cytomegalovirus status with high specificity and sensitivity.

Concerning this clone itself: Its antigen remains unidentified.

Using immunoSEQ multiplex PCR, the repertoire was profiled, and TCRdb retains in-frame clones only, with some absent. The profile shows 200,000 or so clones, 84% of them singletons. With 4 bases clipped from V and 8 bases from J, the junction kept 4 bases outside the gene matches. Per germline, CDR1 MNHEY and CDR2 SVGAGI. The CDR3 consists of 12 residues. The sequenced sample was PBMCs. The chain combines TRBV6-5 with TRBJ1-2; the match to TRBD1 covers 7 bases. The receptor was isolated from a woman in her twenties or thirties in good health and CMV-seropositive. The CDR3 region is CASSLTGTGYTF. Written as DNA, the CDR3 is TGTGCCAGCAGTTTGACAGGGACCGGCTACACCTTC.